This TCR beta chain came from a study of STAT3 mutations in large granular lymphocyte leukemia. V lost 2 bases, J lost 3 bases, and 10 bases lay in between. Germline CDR1 and CDR2: MNHEY and SVGAGI. The CDR3 extends over 14 amino acids. Study observations and caveats: Treatment regimens differed across patients between samplings. After therapy, 6 of 18 patients switched clonotypes, all new clones STAT3 wild type. Every T-cell large granular lymphocyte leukemia patient had at least one immunodominant TCR beta clonotype.

The method was immunoSEQ multiplex PCR; TCRdb's version includes in-frame clones alone and lacks a portion of them. Of around 26,000 clones in the sample, about 94% were seen once. A word on this clone: Its antigen remains unidentified.

The receptor was derived from a man aged 35 to 55 with T-cell large granular lymphocyte leukemia. Some clones in this sample may be carry-over from other donors' samples. The J gene is TRBJ2-5, the V gene TRBV6-5, with TRBD2 as a possible D gene (6 bases). Material: peripheral blood mononuclear cells. The CDR3 reads CASSYGTSKETQYF. DNA for the CDR3: TGTGCCAGCAGTTACGGCACTAGCAAAGAGACCCAGTACTTC.